The sequence of this T cell receptor (beta chain) was determined in a study of early T cells in non-severe SARS-CoV-2 infection. Points from the study as a whole: Matching results from VDJdb favored anti-spike CD8 responses, leaving private and CD4 specificities undetected.

This clonotype has at least ten counts. Its specificity is unknown. This CDR3 has 14 amino acids. The V and J ends lost 1 base and 2 bases respectively, with 12 bases between them. Germline loops: CDR1 DFQATT, CDR2 SNEGSKA (reference sequence). Individual cDNA molecules carried attached unique molecular identifiers. TCRdb analysed the 5' RACE reads with MiXCR anew, one entry per CDR3 protein. The profile shows 87,000 or so distinct CDR3 sequences, roughly an eighth of them singletons. The clonotype originates from an adult who was a healthcare worker with PCR-confirmed SARS-CoV-2 infection or an uninfected control (not recorded which). This sequence joins TRBV20-1 and TRBJ2-7; D possibly corresponds to TRBD1 (5 bases). Sequencing was done on a sample of whole blood. The chain's CDR3 is CSARVDMDPYEQYF. The CDR3 coding sequence is TGCAGTGCTAGAGTGGACATGGATCCCTACGAGCAGTACTTC.